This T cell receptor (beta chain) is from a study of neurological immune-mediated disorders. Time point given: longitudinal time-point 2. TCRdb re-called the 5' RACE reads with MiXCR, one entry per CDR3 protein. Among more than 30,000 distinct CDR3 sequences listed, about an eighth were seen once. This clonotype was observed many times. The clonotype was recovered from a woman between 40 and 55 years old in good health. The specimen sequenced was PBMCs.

Written as DNA, the CDR3 is TGCGCCAGCAGCTTGCGGCTAGCGGGGGTGGCCCAGTACTTC. It yields the protein CASSLRLAGVAQYF. This chain joins TRBV5-1 and TRBJ2-5; 10 nucleotides match TRBD2. Germline lookup yields CDR1 SGHRS and CDR2 YFSETQ. The CDR3 loop spans 14 amino acids. V lost 1 base and J lost 9; bases outside the gene matches: 6.